This T cell receptor (beta chain) was observed in a study of response to subunit inactivated influenza vaccine. Study-level findings and limits: With each seasonal influenza vaccination, the authors suggested, few new T cells are recruited.

Only a few counts were recorded for this clonotype. The target antigen is unknown. There are 16 residues in the CDR3. Germline loops: CDR1 SGDLS, CDR2 YYNGEE. V lost 0 bases to trimming and J lost 7 bases; unmatched junction nucleotides: 7. MiXCR was run by TCRdb on the RT-PCR reads, yielding one entry per CDR3 protein. In the table there are about 520,000 distinct CDR3 sequences, over 25% of which are singletons. The sequenced sample was CD4+ T cells sorted from PBMCs, obtained about 5 days after vaccination. The rearrangement uses TRBV9 and TRBJ2-1, with 10 nucleotides matching TRBD2. The source of this sequence is a man aged 50-60 years who received an inactivated influenza vaccine. Here the CDR3 DNA reads TGTGCCAGCAGCGTAGATCTCGGGACTAGCGTTAATGAGCAGTTCTTC. Residues: CASSVDLGTSVNEQFF.